This TCR beta chain was sequenced for a study of cytomegalovirus exposure and HLA in healthy donors. Overall study findings and caveats: Specificity for CMV antigens was confirmed in vitro for a few of the CMV-associated chains. Sequencing likely caused a cluster of highly shared sequence variants.

Germline lookup yields CDR1 SGDLS and CDR2 YYNGEE. Trimming cost V 0 bases and J 2 bases, with 9 bases left between them. The CDR3 is 15 residues long. PCR involved 60 Vbeta and 13 Jbeta primers. The method was immunoSEQ multiplex PCR; TCRdb's version includes in-frame clones alone and lacks a portion of them. The sample yields roughly 130,000 clones, 73% seen once. A note on this clone: What it binds is unknown.

Specimen: PBMCs. This sequence was found in a woman aged 40 to 55 in good health and CMV-seropositive. This chain joins TRBV9 and TRBJ1-3; D unresolved. The CDR3 sequence: CASSVGGVAGNTIYF. Written as DNA, the CDR3 is TGTGCCAGCAGCGTAGGCGGGGTTGCTGGAAACACCATATATTTT.